The next 5 T cell receptor beta chains were all read from a single sample in a study of cytomegalovirus exposure and HLA in healthy donors. Vbeta (60) and Jbeta (13) primers were used in the PCR. Libraries were prepared by immunoSEQ multiplex PCR; TCRdb keeps only in-frame clonotypes and omits some of them. The sample records around 80,000 clones, more than 50% being singletons. Source material: PBMCs. The source of these receptors is a male donor in good health and CMV-seropositive.

The chain joins TRBV13 to TRBJ1-1, with D possibly matching TRBD1 (5 bases). The V end was cut by 3 bases, the J end by 8 bases, with 13 bases between. From germline, CDR1 is PRHDT and CDR2 FYEKMQ (reference sequence). The CDR3 runs to 13 residues. CDR3 nucleotide sequence: TGTGCCAGCAGCTTCGGGGGAAAGACCGAAGCTTTCTTT. Residues: CASSFGGKTEAFF.

The chain uses TRBV7-2 and TRBJ2-5; D may be TRBD2 (6 bases). The CDR3 is made up of 15 amino acids. V was clipped by 5 bases and J by 0 bases, with 13 bases between them. The germline V gene encodes CDR1 SGHTA and CDR2 FQGNSA. For the CDR3, the DNA is TGTGCCAGCAGCCCCCGGGACTTCAACCAAGAGACCCAGTACTTC. Translating it yields CASSPRDFNQETQYF.

The chain joins TRBV4-1 to TRBJ1-5; D remains unclear. V lost 4 bases, J lost 5 bases, and 18 bases lay in between. Germline V gene data show CDR1 as MGHRA and CDR2 as YSYEKL. The CDR3 has 16 residues. CDR3 residues: CASSPRTPTDHQPQHF. The CDR3 DNA reads TGCGCCAGCAGCCCTCGGACTCCGACGGATCATCAGCCCCAGCATTTT.

This chain joins TRBV7-8 and TRBJ1-2; D might be TRBD1 (6 bases). Per the germline V gene, CDR1 is SGHVS and CDR2 is FQNEAQ. Trimming pared 5 bases from V and 8 bases from J, leaving 24 bases between. The CDR3 is 16 residues long. The CDR3 loop reads CASSDRDKYPYGGYTF. The CDR3 DNA is TGTGCCAGCAGCGACCGGGACAAGTACCCCTATGGCGGCTACACCTTC.

The chain uses TRBV9 and TRBJ1-6; 11 nucleotides line up with TRBD1. The V gene end was trimmed by 3 bases and the J gene end by 10 bases; junction bases not matched to a gene: 3. From germline, CDR1 is SGDLS and CDR2 YYNGEE. This CDR3 has 14 amino acids. The CDR3 sequence: CASSADRGLSPLHF. Written as DNA, the CDR3 is TGTGCCAGCAGCGCGGACAGGGGGCTCTCACCCCTCCACTTT.